This entry lists 30 T cell receptor beta chains sequenced from one sample in a study of CD8+ T cells in alopecia areata. Extracted from the samples, RNA was reverse transcribed into cDNA to serve as the sequencing template. The assay was immunoSEQ multiplex PCR, and TCRdb's table has in-frame clones only and misses some. Among some 120,000 clones listed, less than 50% were seen once. Sequenced: NKG2D-low CD8+ T cells sorted from blood. These TCRs come from a human donor with alopecia areata.

This chain uses TRBV30 with TRBJ2-7, with no clear D. The CDR3 has 13 amino acids. V lost 2 bases to trimming and J lost 5 bases, with 13 bases between them. Germline assignment: CDR1 GTSNPN and CDR2 SVGIG (reference sequence). The CDR3 DNA follows: TGTGCCTGGAGTTATGGTTCCCGGGACGAGCAGTACTTC. This sequence encodes CAWSYGSRDEQYF.

This rearrangement joins TRBV29-1 to TRBJ2-7; D perhaps matches TRBD1 (6 bases). The V and J ends lost 0 bases and 4 bases respectively, with 13 bases between them. Per germline, CDR1 SQVTM and CDR2 ANQGSEA. The CDR3 contains 14 residues. The CDR3 nucleotides are TGCAGCGTTGAAGACGGATCAGGGGCTTACGAGCAGTACTTC. It is translated as CSVEDGSGAYEQYF.

The CDR3 reads CAWSVMGDEQFF. CDR3 DNA sequence: TGTGCCTGGAGTGTTATGGGAGATGAGCAGTTCTTC. This chain connects TRBV30 to TRBJ2-1, with D possibly TRBD2 on 5 matching bases. CDR3 length: 12 amino acids. Per the germline V gene, CDR1 is GTSNPN and CDR2 is SVGIG (reference sequence). Trimming took off 0 bases at V and 8 bases at J, with 8 bases between the two ends.

J is TRBJ1-2 and V is TRBV30, with D uncertain. Trimming removed 2 bases at V and 8 bases at J, with 24 bases between. Looked up from germline, CDR1 is GTSNPN and CDR2 is SVGIG (reference sequence). The CDR3 is 16 amino acids. The CDR3: CAWSLRGGPPVWGYTF. DNA of the CDR3: TGTGCCTGGAGTCTACGGGGAGGACCGCCGGTTTGGGGCTACACCTTC. Together with reference TRBV30 and TRBJ1-2, the CDR3 gives the full variable domain: SQTIHQWPATLVQPVGSPLSLECTVEGTSNPNLYWYRQAAGRGLQLLFYSVGIGQISSEVPQNLSASRPQDRQFILSSKKLLLSDSGFYLCAWSLRGGPPVWGYTFGSGTRLTVV.

The chain combines TRBV6-6 with TRBJ2-7; D remains unclear. The CDR3 sequence is 16 residues long. Trimming took off 6 bases at V and 0 bases at J, with 18 bases between the two ends. Germline CDR1 reads MNHNY; CDR2 reads SVGAGI (reference sequence). The CDR3, as DNA: TGTGCCAGCAGGGACCGGATGACACCGATCTCCTACGAGCAGTACTTC. Its protein product is CASRDRMTPISYEQYF.

This clone was recorded only once. The rearrangement joins TRBV30 to TRBJ2-7; TRBD2 agrees at 7 bases. Losses at the gene ends were 3 bases for V and 4 bases for J; bases not matched to a gene: 9. This CDR3 spans 14 amino acids. Germline CDR1 and CDR2: GTSNPN and SVGIG (reference sequence). The DNA of the CDR3 is TGTGCCTGGAGCAGGGAGGGATCTGCTTACGAGCAGTACTTC. Protein sequence: CAWSREGSAYEQYF. Filled out from reference TRBV30 and TRBJ2-7, the complete variable domain reads SQTIHQWPATLVQPVGSPLSLECTVEGTSNPNLYWYRQAAGRGLQLLFYSVGIGQISSEVPQNLSASRPQDRQFILSSKKLLLSDSGFYLCAWSREGSAYEQYFGPGTRLTVT.

Only a few counts were recorded for this clone. The J gene is TRBJ2-7, the V gene TRBV29-1; perhaps TRBD1 as D (6 bases). V lost 4 bases, J lost 3 bases, and 13 bases lay in between. Germline V CDR1 and CDR2: SQVTM, ANQGSEA. The CDR3 is 13 amino acids. Here the CDR3 reads CSVAGELGYEQYF. The DNA of the CDR3 is TGCAGCGTTGCAGGGGAGTTGGGCTACGAGCAGTACTTC.

The count of this clone is one. The gene calls are TRBV9 and TRBJ2-7, with 7 bases lining up with TRBD2. J was trimmed by 6 bases and V by 7 bases; bases with no gene match: 10. The CDR3 contains 13 residues. The germline gives CDR1 SGDLS, CDR2 YYNGEE. For the CDR3, the DNA is TGTGCCAGCGGATCTGGGACTATTGGCGAGCAGTACTTC. It translates to CASGSGTIGEQYF.

The CDR3 DNA reads TGTGCCAGCACCCAGGTTACGGGCTACGAGCAGTACTTC. Protein product: CASTQVTGYEQYF. V is TRBV6-1 and J is TRBJ2-7; D is undetermined. The CDR3 totals 13 residues. The germline CDR1 and CDR2 sequences are MNHNS and SASEGT. The V and J ends lost 7 bases and 3 bases respectively, with 13 bases between them.

The chain is built from TRBV29-1 and TRBJ2-7; D is perhaps TRBD2 (6 bases). The V gene lost 5 bases and the J gene lost 3 bases, with 17 bases spanning the gap. The CDR3 totals 14 residues. The germline CDR1 and CDR2 sequences are SQVTM and ANQGSEA. The CDR3 region has the DNA TGCAGCGTTACACGGACCGGGGGTGACTACGAGCAGTACTTC. It codes for CSVTRTGGDYEQYF.

The CDR3 coding sequence is TGCAGCGGTATAGATGGGACTAGCGAGGAGCAGTACTTC. This codes for CSGIDGTSEEQYF. V gene TRBV29-1 combines with J gene TRBJ2-7, with 10 bases that match TRBD2. V lost 7 bases and J lost 7; bases outside the gene matches: 10. The CDR3 contains 13 residues. Germline lookup yields CDR1 SQVTM and CDR2 ANQGSEA.

In this sample, this clone turned up a few times. The chain is built from TRBV29-1 and TRBJ2-7, with TRBD1 identical over 8 bases. From germline, CDR1 is SQVTM and CDR2 ANQGSEA. J lost 7 bases, V lost 7 bases, and 15 bases had no gene match. The CDR3 has 14 residues. The CDR3 loop is CSAREGQAVLEQYF. CDR3 sequence (DNA): TGCAGCGCCCGAGAGGGACAGGCAGTTTTGGAGCAGTACTTC.

CDR3 in amino acids: CSVQGTDYEQYF. CDR3 in DNA: TGCAGCGTACAGGGTACTGACTACGAGCAGTACTTC. The genes are TRBV29-1 and TRBJ2-7, with D perhaps TRBD1 (6 bases). Germline CDR1 reads SQVTM; CDR2 reads ANQGSEA. Trimming pared 6 bases from V and 3 bases from J, leaving 12 bases between. CDR3 size: 12 residues.

CDR3 sequence (DNA): TGCGCCAGCAGGACGACAGGGTTCTCATCCGATACGCAGTATTTT. Translated: CASRTTGFSSDTQYF. The chain has TRBV4-1 and TRBJ2-3, with 7 nucleotides matching TRBD1. The CDR3 spans 15 residues. Germline CDR1 MGHRA, CDR2 YSYEKL. Trimming took 6 bases from V and 6 from J; bases not matched to a gene: 12.

V gene TRBV29-1 combines with J gene TRBJ2-7, with TRBD2 matching over 9 bases. The CDR3 covers 16 residues. CDR1 SQVTM and CDR2 ANQGSEA come from the germline V gene. Trimming removed 4 bases from V and 6 bases from J; junction bases left unmatched: 16. This CDR3 reads CSVVGLGVAGESEQYF. CDR3 DNA: TGCAGCGTTGTGGGCCTGGGGGTAGCGGGAGAGAGCGAGCAGTACTTC.

V usage is TRBV9 and J usage is TRBJ2-2; D is undetermined. Germline assignment: CDR1 SGDLS and CDR2 YYNGEE. This CDR3 is built from 10 residues. V lost 7 bases to trimming and J lost 6 bases, with 4 bases between them. The CDR3 sequence: CASLAGELFF. CDR3 DNA sequence: TGTGCCAGCCTGGCCGGGGAGCTGTTTTTT.

The gene calls are TRBV29-1 and TRBJ2-5, with D possibly being TRBD1 (5 bases). Germline V lookup: CDR1 SQVTM, CDR2 ANQGSEA. Trimming stripped 1 base from V and 2 bases from J, with 11 bases between. CDR3 length equals 14 residues. The CDR3: CSVEGGREQETQYF. As DNA, the CDR3 is TGCAGCGTTGAAGGCGGCAGGGAACAAGAGACCCAGTACTTC.

The chain couples TRBV27 to TRBJ2-7; the D is unclear. V was shortened by 4 bases and J by 2 bases, with 6 bases between the two germline ends. Germline V lookup: CDR1 MNHEY, CDR2 SMNVEV (reference sequence). The CDR3 sequence is 12 residues long. This chain's CDR3 is CASSSDAYEQYF. DNA for the CDR3: TGTGCCAGCAGTTCCGACGCCTACGAGCAGTACTTC.

This clone was found a few times. The chain has TRBV29-1 and TRBJ2-5, with D hard to call. Per germline, CDR1 SQVTM and CDR2 ANQGSEA. The CDR3 contains 11 residues. V was shortened by 5 bases and J by 3 bases, with 7 bases between the two germline ends. This chain's CDR3 is CSVLTEETQYF. CDR3 bases: TGCAGCGTTCTGACTGAAGAGACCCAGTACTTC.

This clone was counted only a few times. V is TRBV29-1 and J is TRBJ2-1; TRBD2 might be the D (6 bases). CDR3 size: 11 residues. The V end lost 3 bases, the J end lost 9 bases, and 9 bases lay between the germline ends. Germline V lookup: CDR1 SQVTM, CDR2 ANQGSEA. The CDR3 nucleotides read TGCAGCGTTGATCGGGGGATTGAGCAGTTCTTC. This encodes CSVDRGIEQFF.

The sample holds a few counts of this clone. This CDR3 is CSVVSAEETQYF. CDR3 DNA: TGCAGCGTTGTCAGCGCCGAAGAGACCCAGTACTTC. This chain uses TRBV29-1 with TRBJ2-5; no reliable D call. Trimming stripped 4 bases from V and 3 bases from J, with 9 bases between. Germline V gene lookup returns CDR1 SQVTM and CDR2 ANQGSEA. This CDR3 is built from 12 residues.

The rearrangement uses TRBV7-9 and TRBJ2-2, with 12 bases aligning to TRBD1. J gave up 5 bases and V 5 bases, and 6 bases lay outside the gene matches. The CDR3 is 16 amino acids. Germline-derived CDR1 and CDR2 are SEHNR and FQNEAQ (reference sequence). The CDR3 DNA is TGTGCCAGCAGCGCCCCGGGACAGGGGGCAACCGGGGAGCTGTTTTTT. The encoded protein is CASSAPGQGATGELFF.

Comment on this clone: Within the sample, other DNA sequences also encode this same CDR3. The chain employs TRBV29-1 and TRBJ1-2, with D uncertain. The CDR3 extends over 12 amino acids. Germline V gene sequence: CDR1 SQVTM, CDR2 ANQGSEA. V was trimmed by 1 base and J by 4 bases, leaving 7 bases between them. CDR3 nucleotide sequence: TGCAGCGTTGAAGGGGAAAGCTATGGCTACACCTTC. Translated, it gives CSVEGESYGYTF.

CDR3 sequence: CASSEGGYNEQFF. In DNA, the CDR3 is TGTGCCAGCAGCGAAGGGGGCTACAATGAGCAGTTCTTC. The chain couples TRBV9 to TRBJ2-1; D perhaps matches TRBD1 (6 bases). This CDR3 is 13 amino acids long. Trimming left V 3 bases short and J 3 bases short, with 7 bases between. Germline lookup yields CDR1 SGDLS and CDR2 YYNGEE.

The chain combines TRBV29-1 with TRBJ1-2; a possible D gene is TRBD1 (5 bases). Trimming removed 1 base at V and 4 bases at J, with 16 bases between. Germline CDR1 SQVTM, CDR2 ANQGSEA. The CDR3 loop spans 15 amino acids. The CDR3 DNA is TGCAGCGTTGAAGCCGCGGGGGTCATCTCCTATGGCTACACCTTC. Translated: CSVEAAGVISYGYTF.

This clone was picked up many times. J is TRBJ2-1 and V is TRBV7-9, with D possibly TRBD2 on 5 matching bases. Deletions cut 4 bases from V and 0 bases from J, with 13 bases between. Germline-derived CDR1 and CDR2 are SEHNR and FQNEAQ (reference sequence). This CDR3 has 16 residues. The CDR3 DNA reads TGTGCCAGCAGCTCCGCCTCAGCGGACTCCTACAATGAGCAGTTCTTC. Its protein product is CASSSASADSYNEQFF.

This clone appeared a few times. The chain employs TRBV29-1 and TRBJ2-7; D might be TRBD1 (5 bases). Per the germline V gene, CDR1 is SQVTM and CDR2 is ANQGSEA. The CDR3 consists of 12 residues. V lost 4 bases to trimming and J lost 6 bases, with 13 bases between them. For the CDR3, the DNA is TGCAGCGTTGGGTCAGGGTATGGCGAGCAGTACTTC. Its protein product is CSVGSGYGEQYF.

The chain carries TRBV30 and TRBJ2-7; D might be TRBD2 (6 bases). The V end was cut by 8 bases, the J end by 6 bases, with 14 bases between. The CDR3 is made up of 11 amino acids. Germline CDR1 and CDR2: GTSNPN and SVGIG (reference sequence). This CDR3 reads CARSEGSEQYF. CDR3 sequence (DNA): TGTGCCCGCTCGGAGGGCAGCGAGCAGTACTTC.

The chain uses TRBV6-5 and TRBJ2-2; D possibly corresponds to TRBD2 (5 bases). This CDR3 has 13 amino acids. Germline CDR1 MNHEY, CDR2 SVGAGI. V was shortened by 6 bases and J by 5 bases, with 10 bases between the two germline ends. CDR3 sequence reads: CASSYGVTGELFF. In nucleotides, the CDR3 is TGTGCCAGCAGCTACGGGGTGACCGGGGAGCTGTTTTTT.

V gene TRBV27 combines with J gene TRBJ1-2; maybe TRBD1 (5 bases). CDR3 length equals 12 residues. CDR1 is MNHEY and CDR2 is SMNVEV in the germline V gene (reference sequence). Trimming removed 8 bases from V and 6 bases from J, with 13 bases in between. CDR3 sequence: CASYGGADGYTF. CDR3 DNA sequence: TGTGCCAGCTATGGGGGTGCCGATGGCTACACCTTC.